This is a list of T cell receptor beta chains from one sample in a study of T cell responses to AZD1222 COVID-19 vaccine. Libraries were prepared by immunoSEQ multiplex PCR; TCRdb keeps only in-frame clonotypes and omits some of them. The repertoire has 85,000 to 100,000 clones, 80% to 90% of them found once; the top ten carry roughly 6.3%. The material sequenced was peripheral blood, taken on day 0 of AZD1222 vaccination. The receptors come from an adult in good health. The CDR3 runs from the conserved cysteine through the conserved F or W. D genes are given only for firm matches. A row's size may be missing; if present it is once, few, many or a size class.

J gene: TRBJ1-4; D gene: TRBD1; clone size: -; V gene: TRBV10-2; CDR3 DNA: TGCGCCAGCAGTGGAAGGGGGCTCCCAACTAATGAAAAACTGTTTTTT; CDR3 protein: CASSGRGLPTNEKLFF
J gene: TRBJ1-1; D gene: -; clone size: -; V gene: TRBV12-3/TRBV12-4; CDR3 DNA: TGTGCCAGTGGCGGGTGGTTGAACACTGAAGCTTTCTTT; CDR3 protein: CASGGWLNTEAFF
J gene: TRBJ1-4; D gene: -; clone size: -; V gene: TRBV7-9; CDR3 DNA: TGTGCCAGCAGCTCTAACTCTGTGGCGCCGGCTAATGAAAAACTGTTTTTT; CDR3 protein: CASSSNSVAPANEKLFF
J gene: TRBJ2-7; D gene: TRBD2; clone size: -; V gene: TRBV6-5; CDR3 DNA: TGTGCCAGCAGTTCCGGACTAGCGGGAACGAAGCAGTACTTC; CDR3 protein: CASSSGLAGTKQYF
J gene: TRBJ2-3; D gene: TRBD1; clone size: -; V gene: TRBV9; CDR3 DNA: TGTGCCAGCAGCGCGACAGGGGTGTACGCAGATACGCAGTATTTT; CDR3 protein: CASSATGVYADTQYF
J gene: TRBJ2-2; D gene: -; clone size: -; V gene: TRBV21-1; CDR3 DNA: TGTGCCAGCAGCAATTCGGGGGGGCAGGGCACCGGGGAGCTGTTTTTT; CDR3 protein: CASSNSGGQGTGELFF
J gene: TRBJ2-5; D gene: -; clone size: -; V gene: TRBV11-3; CDR3 DNA: TGTGCCAGCAGCTCCAGGGGCCCCCAAGAGACCCAGTACTTC; CDR3 protein: CASSSRGPQETQYF
J gene: TRBJ1-4; D gene: -; clone size: -; V gene: TRBV7-9; CDR3 DNA: TGTGCCAGCAGCCCCACGAGGACAGCCTCGGGTGAAAAACTGTTTTTT; CDR3 protein: CASSPTRTASGEKLFF
J gene: TRBJ1-2; D gene: -; clone size: -; V gene: TRBV6-6; CDR3 DNA: TGTGCCAGCACGCAGGGGTTATACGCTAACTATGGCTACACCTTC; CDR3 protein: CASTQGLYANYGYTF
J gene: TRBJ1-3; D gene: -; clone size: -; V gene: TRBV4-2; CDR3 DNA: TGTGCCAGCAGCCAAGATTGGGGTGTTTCTGGAAACACCATATATTTT; CDR3 protein: CASSQDWGVSGNTIYF
J gene: TRBJ1-1; D gene: TRBD1; clone size: -; V gene: TRBV3-1/TRBV3-2; CDR3 DNA: TGTGCCAGCAGCCCTTTCGAGGGGGACAGAAACACTGAAGCTTTCTTT; CDR3 protein: CASSPFEGDRNTEAFF
J gene: TRBJ1-6; D gene: -; clone size: -; V gene: TRBV3-1/TRBV3-2; CDR3 DNA: TGTGCCAGCAGCCCTGGGGTAGAGGTTTCACCCCTCCACTTT; CDR3 protein: CASSPGVEVSPLHF
J gene: TRBJ2-4; D gene: TRBD2; clone size: -; V gene: TRBV7-2; CDR3 DNA: TGTGCCAGCAGCCCGAGGGGACTAGCGGGAAAAAACATTCAGTACTTC; CDR3 protein: CASSPRGLAGKNIQYF
J gene: TRBJ2-7; D gene: -; clone size: -; V gene: TRBV11-3; CDR3 DNA: TGTGCCAGCAGCTTATATTTCCACCATGAGACCTACGAGCAGTACTTC; CDR3 protein: CASSLYFHHETYEQYF
J gene: TRBJ2-2; D gene: -; clone size: -; V gene: TRBV19; CDR3 DNA: TGTGCCAGCACGGAGCCTAACACCGGGGAGCTGTTTTTT; CDR3 protein: CASTEPNTGELFF
J gene: TRBJ1-2; D gene: -; clone size: -; V gene: TRBV30; CDR3 DNA: TGTGCCTGGTATACAGGGACGAACTATGGCTACACCTTC; CDR3 protein: CAWYTGTNYGYTF
J gene: TRBJ2-6; D gene: TRBD1; clone size: -; V gene: TRBV6-2/TRBV6-3; CDR3 DNA: TGTGCCAGCAGCCCTTGGGACAGGGGCCTCTCTGGGGCCAACGTCCTGACTTTC; CDR3 protein: CASSPWDRGLSGANVLTF
J gene: TRBJ2-1; D gene: TRBD1; clone size: -; V gene: TRBV4-2; CDR3 DNA: TGTGCCAGCAGCCAATGGGACAGGGACAATGAGCAGTTCTTC; CDR3 protein: CASSQWDRDNEQFF
J gene: TRBJ2-7; D gene: -; clone size: -; V gene: TRBV3-1/TRBV3-2; CDR3 DNA: TGTGCCAGCAGCCCGCAGAGGAGTTCAAGGTCCGAGCAGTACTTC; CDR3 protein: CASSPQRSSRSEQYF
J gene: TRBJ2-1; D gene: TRBD2; clone size: -; V gene: TRBV7-6; CDR3 DNA: TGTGCCAGCAGCTTAGCCACCCCGCAGCGGGAGTTTGACAATGAGCAGTTCTTC; CDR3 protein: CASSLATPQREFDNEQFF
J gene: TRBJ1-6; D gene: -; clone size: -; V gene: TRBV7-8; CDR3 DNA: TGTGCCAGCAGCTCTGCCAGGGACGGCCGCCTCCACTTT; CDR3 protein: CASSSARDGRLHF
J gene: TRBJ1-5; D gene: TRBD1; clone size: -; V gene: TRBV6-2/TRBV6-3; CDR3 DNA: TGTGCCAGCAGTACCGACAGGGGGAGGAATCAGCCCCAGCATTTT; CDR3 protein: CASSTDRGRNQPQHF
J gene: TRBJ2-7; D gene: -; clone size: -; V gene: TRBV16; CDR3 DNA: TGTGCCAGCAGCCATTGGACCTCTGACGAGCAGTACTTC; CDR3 protein: CASSHWTSDEQYF
J gene: TRBJ1-1; D gene: TRBD1; clone size: -; V gene: TRBV7-9; CDR3 DNA: TGTGCCAGCAGCTCGAACAGGGACAGGGGGCTTCGGAACACTGAAGCTTTCTTT; CDR3 protein: CASSSNRDRGLRNTEAFF
J gene: TRBJ1-6; D gene: -; clone size: -; V gene: TRBV5-1; CDR3 DNA: TGCGCCAGCAGCTTGCAGGCAGGAGATAATTCACCCCTCCACTTT; CDR3 protein: CASSLQAGDNSPLHF
J gene: TRBJ1-2; D gene: -; clone size: few; V gene: TRBV18; CDR3 DNA: TGTGCCAGCTCACCAGGGGGTCACTATGGCTACACCTTC; CDR3 protein: CASSPGGHYGYTF
J gene: TRBJ2-3; D gene: -; clone size: few; V gene: TRBV7-9; CDR3 DNA: TGTGCCAGCAGCCAGCGGAGCACTAGCACAGATACGCAGTATTTT; CDR3 protein: CASSQRSTSTDTQYF
J gene: TRBJ1-1; D gene: TRBD1; clone size: -; V gene: TRBV6-5; CDR3 DNA: TGTGCCAGCAGTTCCCCGGGACAGGGCCATGAAGCTTTCTTT; CDR3 protein: CASSSPGQGHEAFF
J gene: TRBJ2-5; D gene: TRBD1; clone size: -; V gene: TRBV2; CDR3 DNA: TGTGCCAGCTCTTCCGGGACAGGGTTTGGGGGCCAAGAGACCCAGTACTTC; CDR3 protein: CASSSGTGFGGQETQYF
J gene: TRBJ2-5; D gene: -; clone size: -; V gene: TRBV10-1; CDR3 DNA: TGCGCCAGCAGTGAGTCGATTAGGCTCAACGGGGCCCAGTACTTC; CDR3 protein: CASSESIRLNGAQYF
J gene: TRBJ1-1; D gene: -; clone size: -; V gene: TRBV19; CDR3 DNA: TGTGCCAGTGTACCCGCACCCGGACTATTGGGGAACACTGAAGCTTTCTTT; CDR3 protein: CASVPAPGLLGNTEAFF
J gene: TRBJ1-1; D gene: -; clone size: -; V gene: TRBV16; CDR3 DNA: TGTGCCAGCAGCCAATCGCGGACGAACACTGAAGCTTTCTTT; CDR3 protein: CASSQSRTNTEAFF
J gene: TRBJ1-5; D gene: -; clone size: -; V gene: TRBV2; CDR3 DNA: TGTGCCAGCACTAAGGGCCCGAGCAATCAGCCCCAGCATTTT; CDR3 protein: CASTKGPSNQPQHF
J gene: TRBJ2-2; D gene: -; clone size: -; V gene: TRBV30; CDR3 DNA: TGTGCCTCGGGACGCACCGGGGAGCTGTTTTTT; CDR3 protein: CASGRTGELFF
J gene: TRBJ1-6; D gene: TRBD1; clone size: -; V gene: TRBV3-1/TRBV3-2; CDR3 DNA: TGTGCCAGCAGCCCTCGGACAGGTTGGTCACCCCTCCACTTT; CDR3 protein: CASSPRTGWSPLHF
J gene: TRBJ1-1; D gene: -; clone size: -; V gene: TRBV14; CDR3 DNA: TGTGCCAGCAGCCAAGAACTTCAGGGCAACAGCGAAGCTTTCTTT; CDR3 protein: CASSQELQGNSEAFF
J gene: TRBJ2-7; D gene: TRBD2; clone size: -; V gene: TRBV3-1/TRBV3-2; CDR3 DNA: TGTGCCAGCAGCCAGACAAGCGGGACCTACGAGCAGTACTTC; CDR3 protein: CASSQTSGTYEQYF
J gene: TRBJ2-2; D gene: -; clone size: -; V gene: TRBV3-1/TRBV3-2; CDR3 DNA: TGTGCCAGCAGCCGCCACCTTGGCGGTCAGAACACCGGGGAGCTGTTTTTT; CDR3 protein: CASSRHLGGQNTGELFF